A selection of T cell receptor beta chains follows, all from one sample in a study of blood T cell repertoires in COVID-19. The table came from immunoSEQ multiplex PCR; TCRdb's copy has only in-frame clones and leaves some out. Of around 70,000 clones detected, roughly four fifths appear once; the ten largest clones hold around 43%. The source material was peripheral blood. Receptors originate from a man older than 75 with acute or convalescent COVID-19. CDR3s include the opening cysteine and the closing phenylalanine or tryptophan. Fields, in order: V gene, clone size, J gene, D gene, CDR3 DNA, CDR3 protein. A D gene is named only where the DNA matches it firmly. Part of the rows lack a size; the others show once, few, many or a class for expanded clones.

V: TRBV5-1; size: -; J: TRBJ1-1; D: TRBD1; DNA: TGCGCCAGCAGCTTGTCGGGACAGCCGAACACTGAAGCTTTCTTT; CDR3: CASSLSGQPNTEAFF
V: TRBV9; size: -; J: TRBJ2-2; D: -; DNA: TGTGCCAGCAGCTTAGACCAGGGAACCGGGGAGCTGTTTTTT; CDR3: CASSLDQGTGELFF
V: TRBV27; size: -; J: TRBJ2-6; D: TRBD1; DNA: TGTGCCAGCAGTCCGGGACAGGGAAGTTCTGGGGCCAACGTCCTGACTTTC; CDR3: CASSPGQGSSGANVLTF
V: TRBV20-1; size: -; J: TRBJ2-1; D: TRBD1; DNA: TGCAGTGCTAGTTTAAGGGACAGGGGGCTGGATGAGCAGTTCTTC; CDR3: CSASLRDRGLDEQFF
V: TRBV6-5; size: -; J: TRBJ1-3; D: TRBD1; DNA: TGTGTCAGCAGCACGGACAGGGCGTCTGGAAACACCATATATTTT; CDR3: CVSSTDRASGNTIYF
V: TRBV19; size: -; J: TRBJ1-4; D: -; DNA: TGTGCCAGTAGTATGGTGGCAGGGCCCGCCGGAGAAAAACTGTTTTTT; CDR3: CASSMVAGPAGEKLFF
V: TRBV3-1/TRBV3-2; size: -; J: TRBJ2-1; D: TRBD2; DNA: TGTGCCAGCAGCGCCCTCGTAAGCGGGGTCCACAATGAGCAGTTCTTC; CDR3: CASSALVSGVHNEQFF
V: TRBV5-1; size: -; J: TRBJ1-1; D: TRBD1; DNA: TGCGCCAGCAGCCTATCGGGACAGACGAACACTGAAGCTTTCTTT; CDR3: CASSLSGQTNTEAFF
V: TRBV30; size: -; J: TRBJ2-2; D: TRBD2; DNA: TGTGCTCTGGCAGAAGGGACTAGCCTATACACCGGGGAGCTGTTTTTT; CDR3: CALAEGTSLYTGELFF
V: TRBV10-1; size: -; J: TRBJ2-7; D: TRBD2; DNA: TGCGCCAGCAGTGAGATCGGGGGAGGGACCGACGAGCAGTACTTC; CDR3: CASSEIGGGTDEQYF
V: TRBV5-1; size: -; J: TRBJ2-3; D: -; DNA: TGCGCCAGCAGCTCCGTCCATAGCGGAGGAGGCACAGATACGCAGTATTTT; CDR3: CASSSVHSGGGTDTQYF
V: TRBV4-3; size: few; J: TRBJ1-6; D: TRBD1; DNA: TGCGCCAGCAGCCGCGGACAGGGGGAATCACCCCTCCACTTT; CDR3: CASSRGQGESPLHF
V: TRBV6-5; size: -; J: TRBJ1-6; D: TRBD1; DNA: TGTGCCAGCAGGGGACAGGGGGCCCCAAATTCACCCCTCCACTTT; CDR3: CASRGQGAPNSPLHF
V: TRBV7-3; size: -; J: TRBJ2-1; D: -; DNA: TGTGCCAGCAGCCCGCCCGGCTCAGGGGACTACAATGAGCAGTTCTTC; CDR3: CASSPPGSGDYNEQFF
V: TRBV4-3; size: -; J: TRBJ2-1; D: TRBD1; DNA: TGCGCCAGCAGCCCCTTGACAGGGGAGGAAGGGTCGAATGAGCAGTTCTTC; CDR3: CASSPLTGEEGSNEQFF
V: TRBV3-1/TRBV3-2; size: -; J: TRBJ2-7; D: TRBD1; DNA: TGTGCCAGCAGCCAAGAGGACAGGGGAGGGGAGCAGTACTTC; CDR3: CASSQEDRGGEQYF